Sequencing of this T cell receptor beta chain was carried out in a study of siplizumab effects on memory and regulatory T cells. Overall study findings and caveats: Naive T cells looked more diverse than memory cells and looked like major alloresponse contributors. Proliferating siplizumab-culture Treg suppressive function went unconfirmed.

Concerning this clone itself: The antigen is not known.

V shed 0 bases and J 5 bases; nucleotides not matched to a gene: 4. This CDR3 contains 16 residues. Germline-derived CDR1 and CDR2 are KGHSH and LQKENI. Only in-frame clones appear in the TCRdb table, and some are missing; sequencing was by immunoSEQ multiplex PCR. The table has about 87,000 clones, around 89% seen once. The rearrangement joins TRBV18 to TRBJ2-1; TRBD2 matches 10 bases. The sequence came from a human donor in good health. The sample was CD4+ T cells sorted from blood. CDR3 nucleotide sequence: TGTGCCAGCTCACCACCTGGGACTAGCGTTAACAATGAGCAGTTCTTC. It encodes CASSPPGTSVNNEQFF.